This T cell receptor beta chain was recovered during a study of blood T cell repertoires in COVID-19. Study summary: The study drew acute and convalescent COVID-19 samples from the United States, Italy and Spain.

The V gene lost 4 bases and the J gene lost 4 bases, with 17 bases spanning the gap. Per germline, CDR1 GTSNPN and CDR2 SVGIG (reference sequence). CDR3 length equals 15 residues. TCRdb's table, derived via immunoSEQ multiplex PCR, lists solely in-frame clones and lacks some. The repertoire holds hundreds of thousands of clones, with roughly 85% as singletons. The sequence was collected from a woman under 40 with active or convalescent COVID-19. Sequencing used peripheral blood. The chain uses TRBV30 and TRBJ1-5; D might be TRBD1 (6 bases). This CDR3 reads CAWNLKGQKNQPQHF. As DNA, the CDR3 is TGTGCCTGGAATCTGAAAGGACAGAAGAATCAGCCCCAGCATTTT.